The rows below give T cell receptor beta chains drawn from one sample of a study of naive and memory T cell subsets. TCRdb independently ran MiXCR on the 5' RACE reads; one entry per CDR3 protein. The table shows tens of thousands of distinct CDR3 sequences, with approximately 7.2% occurring only once. Source of these receptors: a male donor in good health. Both conserved end residues are part of each CDR3.

>TRBV29-1|TRBJ1-6
CSVASGINSPLHF
>TRBV7-9|TRBJ1-5
CASKLSDQPQHF
>TRBV6-6|TRBJ2-7
CASSFRGQGGDEQYF
>TRBV10-3|TRBJ2-7
CAIKARDDSYEQYF
>TRBV6-5|TRBJ1-5
CASSYSQGTGAQHF
>TRBV27|TRBJ1-6
CASRGISAPLHF
>TRBV6-5|TRBJ1-5
CASGRNQPQHF
>TRBV5-1|TRBJ2-7
CASSLASDGRVYEQYF
>TRBV20-1|TRBJ2-7
CSARRPGLAGGRTYEQYF
>TRBV6-1|TRBJ2-2
CASTLGQPNTGELFF
>TRBV28|TRBJ2-7
CATGRDRGLVGLNEQYF
>TRBV20-1|TRBJ2-5
CSARGGLEKTQYF
>TRBV12-3/TRBV12-4|TRBJ2-7
CASSTRQGTYEQYF
>TRBV12-5|TRBJ2-1
CASAPGTGYNEQFF
>TRBV19|TRBJ1-5
CASSRGDTTGNQPQHF